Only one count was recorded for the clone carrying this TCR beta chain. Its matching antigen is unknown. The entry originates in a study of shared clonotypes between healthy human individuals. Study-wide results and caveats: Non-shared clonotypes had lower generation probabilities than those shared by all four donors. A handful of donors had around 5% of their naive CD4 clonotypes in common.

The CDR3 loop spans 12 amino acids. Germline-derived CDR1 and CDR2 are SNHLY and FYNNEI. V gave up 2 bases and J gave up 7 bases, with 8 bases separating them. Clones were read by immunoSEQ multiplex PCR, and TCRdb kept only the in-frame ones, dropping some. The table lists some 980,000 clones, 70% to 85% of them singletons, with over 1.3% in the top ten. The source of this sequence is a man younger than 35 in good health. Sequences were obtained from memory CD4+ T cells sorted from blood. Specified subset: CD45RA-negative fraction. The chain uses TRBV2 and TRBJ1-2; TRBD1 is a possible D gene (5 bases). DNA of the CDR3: TGTGCCAGCAGTGAAAGAGACAGTGGCTACACCTTC. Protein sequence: CASSERDSGYTF.